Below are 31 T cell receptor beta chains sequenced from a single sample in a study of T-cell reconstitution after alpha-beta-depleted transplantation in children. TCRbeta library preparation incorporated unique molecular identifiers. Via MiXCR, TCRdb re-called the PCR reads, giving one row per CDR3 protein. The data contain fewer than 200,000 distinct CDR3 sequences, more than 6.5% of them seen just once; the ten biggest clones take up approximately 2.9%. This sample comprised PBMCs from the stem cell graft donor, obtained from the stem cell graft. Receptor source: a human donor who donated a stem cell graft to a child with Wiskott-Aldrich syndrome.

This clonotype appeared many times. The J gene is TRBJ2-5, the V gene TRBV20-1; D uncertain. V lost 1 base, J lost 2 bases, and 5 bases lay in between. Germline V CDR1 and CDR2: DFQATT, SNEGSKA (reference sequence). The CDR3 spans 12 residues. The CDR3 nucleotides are TGCAGTGCTAGAGGCCGGCAAGAGACCCAGTACTTC. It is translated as CSARGRQETQYF.

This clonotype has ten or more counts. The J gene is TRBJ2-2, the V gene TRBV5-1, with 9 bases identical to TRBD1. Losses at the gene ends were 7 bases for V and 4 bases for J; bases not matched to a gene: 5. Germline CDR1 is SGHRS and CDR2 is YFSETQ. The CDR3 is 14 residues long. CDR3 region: CASDWDRATGELFF. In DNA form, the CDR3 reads TGCGCCAGCGACTGGGACAGGGCCACCGGGGAGCTGTTTTTT.

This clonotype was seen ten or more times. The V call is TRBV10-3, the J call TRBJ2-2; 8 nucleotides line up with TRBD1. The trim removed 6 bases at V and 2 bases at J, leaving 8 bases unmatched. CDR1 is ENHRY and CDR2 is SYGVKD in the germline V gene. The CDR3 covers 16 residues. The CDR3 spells CAISRTGGVNTGELFF. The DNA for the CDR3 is TGTGCCATCAGCAGAACAGGGGGTGTTAACACCGGGGAGCTGTTTTTT.

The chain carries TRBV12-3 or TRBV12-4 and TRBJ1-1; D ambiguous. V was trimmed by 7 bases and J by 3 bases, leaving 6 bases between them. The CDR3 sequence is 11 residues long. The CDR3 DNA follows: TGTGCCAGCACCACGTACACTGAAGCTTTCTTT. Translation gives CASTTYTEAFF.

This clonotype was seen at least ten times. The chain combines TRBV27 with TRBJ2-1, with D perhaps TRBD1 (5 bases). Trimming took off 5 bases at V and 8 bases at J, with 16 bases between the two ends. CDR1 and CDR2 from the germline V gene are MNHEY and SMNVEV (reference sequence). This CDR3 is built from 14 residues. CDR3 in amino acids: CASSLQGSADEQFF. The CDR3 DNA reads TGTGCCAGCAGTCTCCAGGGCTCGGCCGATGAGCAGTTCTTC.

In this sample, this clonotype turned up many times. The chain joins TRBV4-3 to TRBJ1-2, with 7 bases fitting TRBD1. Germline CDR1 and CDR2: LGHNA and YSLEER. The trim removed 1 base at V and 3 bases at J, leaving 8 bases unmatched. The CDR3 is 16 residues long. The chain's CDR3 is CASSQGGTGAYYGYTF. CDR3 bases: TGCGCCAGCAGCCAAGGAGGTACAGGGGCATACTATGGCTACACCTTC.

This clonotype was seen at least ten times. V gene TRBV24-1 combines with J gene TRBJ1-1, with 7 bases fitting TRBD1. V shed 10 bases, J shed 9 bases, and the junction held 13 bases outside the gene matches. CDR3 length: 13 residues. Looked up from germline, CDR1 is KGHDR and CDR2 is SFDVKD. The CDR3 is CATQPTAGGKAFF. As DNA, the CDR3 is TGTGCCACACAGCCAACGGCAGGGGGGAAAGCTTTCTTT.

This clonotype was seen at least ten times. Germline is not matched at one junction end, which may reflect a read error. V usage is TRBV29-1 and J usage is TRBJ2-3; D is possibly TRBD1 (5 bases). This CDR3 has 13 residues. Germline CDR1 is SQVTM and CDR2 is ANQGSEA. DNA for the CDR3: TGCAGCGTCCCCCAATGGGGCACAGATATGCAGTATTTT. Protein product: CSVPQWGTDMQYF.

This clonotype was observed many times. CDR3 protein: CASSYRETGTNEKLFF. CDR3 coding DNA: TGTGCCAGCAGTTATAGGGAAACTGGAACTAATGAAAAACTGTTTTTT. This chain uses TRBV6-5 with TRBJ1-4, with D uncertain. Germline loops: CDR1 MNHEY, CDR2 SVGAGI. Trimming stripped 3 bases from V and 1 base from J, with 12 bases between. The CDR3 is 16 residues long.

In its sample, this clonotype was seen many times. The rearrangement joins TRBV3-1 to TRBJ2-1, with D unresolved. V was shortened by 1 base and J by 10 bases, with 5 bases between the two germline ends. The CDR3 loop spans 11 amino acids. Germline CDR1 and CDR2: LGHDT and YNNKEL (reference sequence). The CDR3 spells CASSQGNEQFF. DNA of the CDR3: TGTGCCAGCAGCCAAGGTAACGAGCAGTTCTTC.

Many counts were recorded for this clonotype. In nucleotides, the CDR3 is TGTGCCAGCAGCCCCAGGGCTAGCGGAGTTAACACCGGGGAGCTGTTTTTT. Protein sequence: CASSPRASGVNTGELFF. The chain has TRBV3-1 and TRBJ2-2; 7 bases map to TRBD2. CDR1 LGHDT and CDR2 YNNKEL come from the germline V gene (reference sequence). V shed 4 bases and J 2 bases; nucleotides not matched to a gene: 10. The CDR3 is 17 residues long.

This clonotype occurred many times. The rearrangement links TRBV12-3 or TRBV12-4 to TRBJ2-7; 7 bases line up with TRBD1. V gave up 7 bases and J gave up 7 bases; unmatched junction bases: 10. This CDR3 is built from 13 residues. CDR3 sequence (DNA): TGTGCCAGCATGGAGACAGGGACGCGGGAGCAGTACTTC. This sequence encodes CASMETGTREQYF.

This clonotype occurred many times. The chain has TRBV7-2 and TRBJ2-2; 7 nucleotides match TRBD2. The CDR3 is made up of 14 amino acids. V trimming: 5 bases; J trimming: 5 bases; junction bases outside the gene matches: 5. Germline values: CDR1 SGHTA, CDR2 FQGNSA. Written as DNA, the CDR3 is TGTGCCAGCAGCCGGGACTATAGTACCGGGGAGCTGTTTTTT. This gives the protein CASSRDYSTGELFF.

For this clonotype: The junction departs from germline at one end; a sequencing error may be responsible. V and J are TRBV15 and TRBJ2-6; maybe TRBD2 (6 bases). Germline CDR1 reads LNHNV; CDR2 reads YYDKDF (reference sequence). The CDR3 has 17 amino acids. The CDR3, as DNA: TGTGCCACCAGCAGACTGACGGGGGTCTCTGGGACCAACGTCCTGACTTTC. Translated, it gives CATSRLTGVSGTNVLTF.

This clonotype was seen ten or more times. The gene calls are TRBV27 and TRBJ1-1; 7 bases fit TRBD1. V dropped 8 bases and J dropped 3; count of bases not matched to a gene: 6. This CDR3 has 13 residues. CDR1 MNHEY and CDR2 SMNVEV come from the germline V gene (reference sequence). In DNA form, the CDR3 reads TGTGCCAGCCTTGGACAGGTAGACACTGAAGCTTTCTTT. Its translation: CASLGQVDTEAFF.

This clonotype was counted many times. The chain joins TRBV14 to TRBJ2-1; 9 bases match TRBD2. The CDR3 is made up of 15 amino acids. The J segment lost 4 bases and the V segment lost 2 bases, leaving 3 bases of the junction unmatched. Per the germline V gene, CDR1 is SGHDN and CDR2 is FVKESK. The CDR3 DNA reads TGTGCCAGCAGCCAAACAAGCGGGAGGTACAATGAGCAGTTCTTC. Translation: CASSQTSGRYNEQFF.

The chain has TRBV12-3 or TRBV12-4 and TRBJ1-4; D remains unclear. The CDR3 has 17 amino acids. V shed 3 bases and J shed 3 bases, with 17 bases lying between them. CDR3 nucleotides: TGTGCCAGCAGTTTTACGGGAGCTGGGCTCCCTAATGAAAAACTGTTTTTT. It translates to CASSFTGAGLPNEKLFF.

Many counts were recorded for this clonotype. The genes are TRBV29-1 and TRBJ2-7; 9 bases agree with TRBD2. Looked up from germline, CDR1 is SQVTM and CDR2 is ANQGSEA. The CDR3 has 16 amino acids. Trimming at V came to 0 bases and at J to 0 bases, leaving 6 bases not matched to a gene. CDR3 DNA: TGCAGCGTTGAAGACGGTTTTAGCGGGAGCTCCTACGAGCAGTACTTC. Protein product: CSVEDGFSGSSYEQYF.

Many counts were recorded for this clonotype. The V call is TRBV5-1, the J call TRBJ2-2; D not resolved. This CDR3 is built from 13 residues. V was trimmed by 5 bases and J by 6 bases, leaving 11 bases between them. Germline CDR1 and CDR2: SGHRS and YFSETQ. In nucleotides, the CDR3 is TGCGCCAGCAGTTCTTCAGACGCCGGGGAGCTGTTTTTT. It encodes CASSSSDAGELFF.

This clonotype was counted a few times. For the CDR3, the DNA is TGTGCCAGTACCCTCAAGGGGAGAGGAGCTTTCTTT. Translating it yields CASTLKGRGAFF. The V gene is TRBV19, the J gene TRBJ1-1; weak D call: TRBD1 (5 bases). The CDR3 runs to 12 residues. Trimming took off 7 bases at V and 10 bases at J, with 16 bases between the two ends. Germline lookup yields CDR1 LNHDA and CDR2 SQIVND (reference sequence).

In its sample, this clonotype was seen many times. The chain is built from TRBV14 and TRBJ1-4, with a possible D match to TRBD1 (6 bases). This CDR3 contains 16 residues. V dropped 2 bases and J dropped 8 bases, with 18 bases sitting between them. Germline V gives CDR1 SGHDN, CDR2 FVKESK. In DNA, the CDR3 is TGTGCCAGCAGCCAAACGACCGGGACACGAGGGGAAAAACTGTTTTTT. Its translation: CASSQTTGTRGEKLFF.

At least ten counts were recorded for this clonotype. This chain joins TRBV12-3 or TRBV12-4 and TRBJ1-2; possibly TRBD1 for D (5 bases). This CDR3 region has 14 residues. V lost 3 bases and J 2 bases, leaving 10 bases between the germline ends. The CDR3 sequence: CASSFPGRNYGYTF. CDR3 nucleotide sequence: TGTGCCAGCAGTTTTCCAGGGAGGAACTATGGCTACACCTTC.

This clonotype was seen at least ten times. The CDR3 region is CASSLERGEQYF. As DNA, the CDR3 is TGTGCCAGCAGCTTAGAGAGGGGCGAGCAGTACTTC. V is TRBV7-2 and J is TRBJ2-7, with D perhaps given as TRBD1 or TRBD2 (5 bases each). CDR1 is SGHTA, CDR2 FQGNSA, per germline. Deletions cut 1 base from V and 6 bases from J, with 7 bases between. The CDR3 spans 12 residues. The whole variable domain, filled in from reference TRBV7-2 and TRBJ2-7, reads GAGVSQSPSNKVTEKGKDVELRCDPISGHTALYWYRQSLGQGLEFLIYFQGNSAPDKSGLPSDRFSAERTGGSVSTLTIQRTQQEDSAVYLCASSLERGEQYFGPGTRLTVT.

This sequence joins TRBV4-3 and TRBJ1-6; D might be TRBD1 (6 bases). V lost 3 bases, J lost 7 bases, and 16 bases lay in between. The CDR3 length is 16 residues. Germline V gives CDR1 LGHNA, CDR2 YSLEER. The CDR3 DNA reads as TGCGCCAGCAGCCATGGAGGGGGGGATCTAAATTCACCCCTCCACTTT. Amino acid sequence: CASSHGGGDLNSPLHF.

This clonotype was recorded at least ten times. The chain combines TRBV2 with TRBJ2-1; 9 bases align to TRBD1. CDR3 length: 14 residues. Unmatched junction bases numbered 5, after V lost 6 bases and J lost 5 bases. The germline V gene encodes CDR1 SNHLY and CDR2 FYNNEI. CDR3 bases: TGTGCCAGCAGCAAACAGGGGGCGGACAATGAGCAGTTCTTC. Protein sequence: CASSKQGADNEQFF.

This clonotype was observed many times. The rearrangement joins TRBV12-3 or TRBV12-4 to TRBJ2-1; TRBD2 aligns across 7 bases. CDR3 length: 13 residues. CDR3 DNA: TGTGCAGGGTCAAGCGGGAAATACAATGAGCAGTTCTTC. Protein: CAGSSGKYNEQFF.

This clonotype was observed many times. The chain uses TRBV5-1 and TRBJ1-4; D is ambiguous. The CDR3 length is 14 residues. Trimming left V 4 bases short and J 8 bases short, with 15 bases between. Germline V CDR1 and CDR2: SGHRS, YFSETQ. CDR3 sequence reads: CASSLGPPGEKLFF. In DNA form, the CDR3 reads TGCGCCAGCAGCCTCGGACCTCCGGGGGAAAAACTGTTTTTT.

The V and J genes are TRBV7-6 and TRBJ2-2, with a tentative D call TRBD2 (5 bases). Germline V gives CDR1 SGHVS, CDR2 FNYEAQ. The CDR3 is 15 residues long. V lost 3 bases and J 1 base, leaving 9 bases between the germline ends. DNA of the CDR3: TGTGCCAGCAGCTTCCGGGATAGGAACACCGGGGAGCTGTTTTTT. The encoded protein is CASSFRDRNTGELFF.

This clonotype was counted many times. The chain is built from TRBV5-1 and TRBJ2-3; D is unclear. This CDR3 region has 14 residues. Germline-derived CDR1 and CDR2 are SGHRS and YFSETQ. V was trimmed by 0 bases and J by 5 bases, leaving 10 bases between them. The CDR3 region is CASSLELTGDTQYF. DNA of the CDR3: TGCGCCAGCAGCTTGGAATTAACCGGAGATACGCAGTATTTT.

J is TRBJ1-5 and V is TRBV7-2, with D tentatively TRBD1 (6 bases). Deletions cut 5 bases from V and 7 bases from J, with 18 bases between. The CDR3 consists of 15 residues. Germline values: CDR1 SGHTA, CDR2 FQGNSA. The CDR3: CASSLNRDSSQPQHF. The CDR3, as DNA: TGTGCCAGCAGCCTAAACAGGGATAGCAGCCAGCCCCAGCATTTT.

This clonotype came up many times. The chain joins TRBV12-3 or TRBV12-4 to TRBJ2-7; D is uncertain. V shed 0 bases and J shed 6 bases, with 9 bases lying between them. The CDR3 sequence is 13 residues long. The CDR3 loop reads CASSLAQGFEQYF. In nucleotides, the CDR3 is TGTGCCAGCAGTTTAGCGCAAGGGTTCGAGCAGTACTTC.